The 24 T cell receptor beta chains below were found in one sample sequenced in a study of T-cell reconstitution after alpha-beta-depleted transplantation in children. For TCRbeta, the library was prepared with unique molecular identifiers. TCRdb independently ran MiXCR on the PCR reads; one entry per CDR3 protein. The table shows a few hundred thousand distinct CDR3 sequences, with roughly 25% occurring only once. This sample comprised PBMCs, mostly from graft donor cells, obtained 360 days after TCRalphabeta/CD19-depleted stem cell transplant. These TCRs come from a female patient aged 2 to 10 who had a stem cell transplant for congenital amegakaryocytic thrombocytopenia, so the T cells may come from the graft donor.

The chain links TRBV5-1 to TRBJ1-1, with D tentatively TRBD1 (5 bases). The germline V gene has CDR1 SGHRS and CDR2 YFSETQ. The CDR3 has 13 residues. The germline V and J ends were trimmed by 4 bases and 7 bases, with 14 bases remaining between them. CDR3 DNA: TGCGCCAGCAGCCCCAGGGACGGTTTTGAAGCTTTCTTT. Its translation is CASSPRDGFEAFF.

V is TRBV15 and J is TRBJ2-6, with 8 bases fitting TRBD1. With V trimmed by 9 bases and J by 1 base, 8 bases remained unmatched. The CDR3 has 16 amino acids. The germline V gene has CDR1 LNHNV and CDR2 YYDKDF (reference sequence). The CDR3 is CATMQGAGSGANVLTF. CDR3 nucleotide sequence: TGTGCCACTATGCAGGGGGCCGGATCTGGGGCCAACGTCCTGACTTTC.

The chain employs TRBV7-9 and TRBJ2-3, with D perhaps matching TRBD1 (5 bases). Germline values: CDR1 SEHNR, CDR2 FQNEAQ (reference sequence). Trimming cost V 5 bases and J 1 base, with 7 bases left between them. This CDR3 is 13 amino acids long. The chain's CDR3 is CASSQQGTDTQYF. The DNA of the CDR3 is TGTGCCAGCAGCCAACAGGGCACAGATACGCAGTATTTT.

The V call is TRBV28, the J call TRBJ2-7; D gene unclear. Trimming shortened V by 5 bases and J by 10 bases, and 15 bases separated the two germline ends. Germline V gene data show CDR1 as MDHEN and CDR2 as SYDVKM. This CDR3 comprises 12 residues. Here the CDR3 DNA reads TGTGCCAGCAGTCTCGATGGTGGACCTCAGTACTTC. Translated, it gives CASSLDGGPQYF.

This clonotype occurred a few times. V usage is TRBV15 and J usage is TRBJ2-1; D uncertain. The germline V gene encodes CDR1 LNHNV and CDR2 YYDKDF (reference sequence). This CDR3 comprises 17 residues. V was cut by 1 base and J by 0 bases, with 13 bases left in between. CDR3 residues: CATSRGMNSPSYNEQFF. CDR3 nucleotides: TGTGCCACCAGCAGAGGAATGAACTCCCCCTCCTACAATGAGCAGTTCTTC.

This clonotype was found a few times. The chain employs TRBV29-1 and TRBJ2-3; D is possibly TRBD2 (6 bases). Trimming pared 4 bases from V and 4 bases from J, leaving 12 bases between. Germline V lookup: CDR1 SQVTM, CDR2 ANQGSEA. The length of the CDR3 is 13 residues. The CDR3 reads CSVGLALADTQYF. The CDR3 DNA is TGCAGCGTTGGTCTAGCGTTAGCAGATACGCAGTATTTT.

This clonotype occurred a few times. The chain links TRBV12-3 or TRBV12-4 to TRBJ2-1; 9 bases line up with TRBD2. Losses at the gene ends were 3 bases for V and 6 bases for J; bases not matched to a gene: 3. The CDR3 runs 14 residues. This chain's CDR3 is CASSFQTSGNEQFF. In DNA, the CDR3 is TGTGCCAGCAGTTTCCAGACTAGCGGCAATGAGCAGTTCTTC.

The rearrangement links TRBV15 to TRBJ1-2; 7 bases line up with TRBD1. Germline V CDR1 and CDR2: LNHNV, YYDKDF (reference sequence). Germline trimming cut 0 bases from V and 8 bases from J; bases unmatched to any gene: 15. The CDR3 consists of 17 residues. CDR3 bases: TGTGCCACCAGCAGAGATGGTGGGACCTCAGGGGGGCTGGGCTACACCTTC. Its translation: CATSRDGGTSGGLGYTF.

Turning to this clonotype: The CDR3 does not end in the conserved phenylalanine or tryptophan, so this is likely a read error. The V call is TRBV4-1, the J call TRBJ1-1; maybe TRBD1 (5 bases). The CDR3 contains 15 residues. V was cut by 0 bases and J by 3 bases, with 11 bases left in between. In germline, CDR1 is MGHRA, CDR2 YSYEKL. The CDR3 sequence: CASSQDLLGDTEAFC. The CDR3 DNA reads as TGCGCCAGCAGCCAAGATCTTTTGGGGGACACTGAAGCTTTCTGT.

This clonotype was recorded a few times. This sequence joins TRBV12-3 or TRBV12-4 and TRBJ2-1; D possibly corresponds to TRBD2 (5 bases). There are 15 residues in the CDR3. The germline V and J ends were trimmed by 8 bases and 2 bases, with 16 bases remaining between them. In DNA form, the CDR3 reads TGTGCCAGCGCCTTTTACGGGGAACCCTACAATGAGCAGTTCTTC. It translates to CASAFYGEPYNEQFF.

This clonotype was detected a few times. The chain joins TRBV19 to TRBJ2-1, with D possibly being TRBD1 or TRBD2 (5 bases each). Germline CDR1 and CDR2: LNHDA and SQIVND (reference sequence). V lost 3 bases, J lost 4 bases, and 13 bases lay in between. This CDR3 has 15 amino acids. CDR3 bases: TGTGCCAGTAGTATTTCCCCGGGACCATACAATGAGCAGTTCTTC. Amino acids: CASSISPGPYNEQFF.

The chain employs TRBV20-1 and TRBJ2-3; perhaps TRBD2 as D (6 bases). Germline V CDR1 and CDR2: DFQATT, SNEGSKA (reference sequence). Trimming pared 6 bases from V and 10 bases from J, leaving 17 bases between. The CDR3 has 12 amino acids. The CDR3 DNA reads TGCAGTGCCTCCCCTGGAGGGCCGCCGCAGTATTTT. Protein sequence: CSASPGGPPQYF.

The rearrangement links TRBV5-1 to TRBJ2-2; 9 bases align to TRBD2. The CDR3 length is 17 residues. Trimming took 0 bases from V and 5 from J; bases not matched to a gene: 8. Per the germline V gene, CDR1 is SGHRS and CDR2 is YFSETQ. In DNA, the CDR3 is TGCGCCAGCAGCTTGGATTCCCAGCGGGGGGCAACCGGGGAGCTGTTTTTT. Its protein product is CASSLDSQRGATGELFF.

This clonotype was seen a single time. The chain recombines TRBV2 with TRBJ2-7; no definite D call. CDR3 size: 13 residues. The germline V and J ends were trimmed by 1 base and 4 bases, with 8 bases remaining between them. CDR1 and CDR2 (germline): SNHLY, FYNNEI. The CDR3 DNA is TGTGCCAGCAGTGAAGTGAGAAGATACGAGCAGTACTTC. Amino acids: CASSEVRRYEQYF. The variable domain in full, completed from reference TRBV2 and TRBJ2-7, reads EPEVTQTPSHQVTQMGQEVILRCVPISNHLYFYWYRQILGQKVEFLVSFYNNEISEKSEIFDDQFSVERPDGSNFTLKIRSTKLEDSAMYFCASSEVRRYEQYFGPGTRLTVT.

This clonotype was detected a few times. The genes are TRBV20-1 and TRBJ2-2; the D is unclear. The CDR3 is made up of 17 amino acids. CDR1 and CDR2 from the germline V gene are DFQATT and SNEGSKA (reference sequence). Trimming shortened V by 6 bases and J by 5 bases, and 25 bases separated the two germline ends. The CDR3, as DNA: TGCAGTGCCAGAACGCCCCGGGCCCTTCAAATGACCGGGGAGCTGTTTTTT. Its translation is CSARTPRALQMTGELFF.

This clonotype was counted between two and nine times. The chain has TRBV12-3 or TRBV12-4 and TRBJ1-1, with D hard to call. Trimming shortened V by 3 bases and J by 6 bases, and 14 bases separated the two germline ends. The CDR3 has 14 amino acids. The CDR3 DNA reads as TGTGCCAGCAGTTTTAACTCGTGGGGTCCTGAAGCTTTCTTT. Translation gives CASSFNSWGPEAFF.

This chain uses TRBV29-1 with TRBJ2-7, with 9 bases identical to TRBD1. The CDR3 covers 13 residues. Germline lookup yields CDR1 SQVTM and CDR2 ANQGSEA. The ends lost 5 bases at V and 6 bases at J; junction bases unmatched: 8. Written as DNA, the CDR3 is TGCAGCGTTTCTGTGGACAGGGGCGGCGAGCAGTACTTC. It codes for CSVSVDRGGEQYF.

The chain joins TRBV10-1 to TRBJ2-3, with 7 bases identical to TRBD1. The germline V gene has CDR1 WNHNN and CDR2 SYGVQD (reference sequence). This CDR3 has 14 residues. V was pared by 6 bases and J by 6 bases, with 9 bases of the junction left unmatched. The CDR3 DNA reads as TGCGCCAGCAGCCCGGACAGGATTGGGGATACGCAGTATTTT. This encodes CASSPDRIGDTQYF.

A few counts support this clonotype. CDR3 residues: CASSHHTPGLRRFF. Written as DNA, the CDR3 is TGCGCCAGCAGCCACCATACACCGGGTCTTCGACGGTTCTTC. The rearrangement links TRBV4-1 to TRBJ2-1; D call uncertain. The V gene's germline CDR1 is MGHRA and CDR2 YSYEKL. The CDR3 extends over 14 amino acids. V lost 3 bases, J lost 15 bases, and 21 bases lay in between.

This clonotype has just a few counts. V and J are TRBV12-3 or TRBV12-4 and TRBJ2-7, with D tentatively TRBD2 (6 bases). The V gene lost 8 bases and the J gene lost 2 bases, with 13 bases spanning the gap. The CDR3 covers 13 residues. For the CDR3, the DNA is TGTGCCAGCGGGCGGGGAAATGCCTACGAGCAGTACTTC. As protein: CASGRGNAYEQYF.

This clonotype has a handful of counts. The rearrangement links TRBV20-1 to TRBJ2-3; D remains unclear. V shed 4 bases and J shed 1 base, with 9 bases lying between them. The CDR3 loop spans 13 amino acids. Germline V gene lookup returns CDR1 DFQATT and CDR2 SNEGSKA (reference sequence). The CDR3: CSATPDGTDTQYF. The CDR3 region has the DNA TGCAGTGCTACCCCGGATGGCACAGATACGCAGTATTTT.

V and J are TRBV14 and TRBJ1-1, with D possibly TRBD1 on 5 matching bases. V was trimmed by 5 bases and J by 5 bases, leaving 18 bases between them. From germline, CDR1 is SGHDN and CDR2 FVKESK. The CDR3 has 15 amino acids. The CDR3 protein is CASSTVEGRGTEAFF. The CDR3 DNA reads as TGTGCCAGCAGCACCGTCGAGGGAAGGGGAACTGAAGCTTTCTTT.

The chain uses TRBV15 and TRBJ2-1; D call uncertain. CDR3 length: 14 amino acids. Germline V gives CDR1 LNHNV, CDR2 YYDKDF (reference sequence). The V gene lost 0 bases and the J gene lost 6 bases, with 9 bases spanning the gap. The CDR3 DNA sequence: TGTGCCACCAGCAGAGACCCTGTCGTCAATGAGCAGTTCTTC. Translated: CATSRDPVVNEQFF. Supplemented by reference TRBV15 and TRBJ2-1, the full variable domain reads DAMVIQNPRYQVTQFGKPVTLSCSQTLNHNVMYWYQQKSSQAPKLLFHYYDKDFNNEADTPDNFQSRRPNTSFCFLDIRSPGLGDTAMYLCATSRDPVVNEQFFGPGTRLTVL.

This clonotype has just a few counts. The gene calls are TRBV4-3 and TRBJ2-1; tentatively, D is TRBD1 or TRBD2 (5 bases each). Germline assignment: CDR1 LGHNA and CDR2 YSLEER. The CDR3 loop spans 16 amino acids. Trimming took 0 bases from V and 1 from J, leaving 10 bases between them. The CDR3 reads CASSQERWGSYNEQFF. For the CDR3, the DNA is TGCGCCAGCAGCCAAGAGCGGTGGGGGTCCTACAATGAGCAGTTCTTC.